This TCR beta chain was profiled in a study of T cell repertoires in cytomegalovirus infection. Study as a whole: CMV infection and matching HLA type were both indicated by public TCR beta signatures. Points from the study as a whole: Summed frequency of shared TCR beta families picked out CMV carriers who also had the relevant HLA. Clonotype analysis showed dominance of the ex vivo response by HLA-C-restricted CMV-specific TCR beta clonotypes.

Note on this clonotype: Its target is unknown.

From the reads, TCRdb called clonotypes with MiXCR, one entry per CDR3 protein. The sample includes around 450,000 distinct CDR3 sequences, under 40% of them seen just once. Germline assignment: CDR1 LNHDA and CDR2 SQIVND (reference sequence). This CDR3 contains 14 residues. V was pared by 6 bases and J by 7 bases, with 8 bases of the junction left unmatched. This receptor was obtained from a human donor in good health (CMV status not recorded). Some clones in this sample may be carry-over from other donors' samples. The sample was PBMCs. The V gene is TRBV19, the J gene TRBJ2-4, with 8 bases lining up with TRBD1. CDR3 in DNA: TGTGCCAGTAGGGGGACAGGTAGTGAGAACATTCAGTACTTC. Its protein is CASRGTGSENIQYF.